The 31 T cell receptor beta chains presented below share a single source sample, sequenced in a study of shared clonotypes between healthy human individuals. Clones were read by immunoSEQ multiplex PCR, and TCRdb kept only the in-frame ones, dropping some. The sample has some 1,600,000 clones; 95% to 99% are singletons. The sequencing input was naive CD4+ T cells sorted from blood. Subset described: CD45RA+ positively selected. All receptors derive from a man younger than 40 in good health.

The chain combines TRBV18 with TRBJ2-1, with unresolved D. V was shortened by 2 bases and J by 9 bases, with 11 bases between the two germline ends. Per the germline V gene, CDR1 is KGHSH and CDR2 is LQKENI. There are 13 residues in the CDR3. For the CDR3, the DNA is TGTGCCAGCTCACCAAAAGAGGCCAGTGAGCAGTTCTTC. It is translated as CASSPKEASEQFF.

Points on this clone: Other DNA sequences in the sample encode the same CDR3. This chain links TRBV5-6 with TRBJ1-5; unclear D gene. Trimming stripped 0 bases from V and 6 bases from J, with 4 bases between. CDR3 length equals 12 residues. From germline, CDR1 is SGHDT and CDR2 YYEEEE. The CDR3 loop is CASSLVGQPQHF. The CDR3 DNA reads as TGTGCCAGCAGCTTGGTCGGTCAGCCCCAGCATTTT.

This chain links TRBV6-4 with TRBJ2-7, with no clear D. The CDR3 spans 9 residues. Germline V lookup: CDR1 MRHNA, CDR2 SNTAGT. V lost 8 bases and J lost 6, with 5 bases in between. CDR3 sequence reads: CASRREQYF. The CDR3 DNA reads TGTGCCAGCCGGCGCGAGCAGTACTTC.

The chain combines TRBV28 with TRBJ2-2; weak D call: TRBD2 (6 bases). The CDR3 extends over 14 amino acids. V shed 5 bases and J shed 1 base, with 8 bases lying between them. Germline V CDR1 and CDR2: MDHEN, SYDVKM. For the CDR3, the DNA is TGTGCCAGCAGTGTGGGAGGGAACACCGGGGAGCTGTTTTTT. It codes for CASSVGGNTGELFF.

The chain links TRBV28 to TRBJ2-7; 8 positions agree with TRBD1. Looked up from germline, CDR1 is MDHEN and CDR2 is SYDVKM. CDR3 size: 15 residues. V was clipped by 6 bases and J by 6 bases; unmatched bases: 13. The CDR3 DNA reads as TGTGCCAGCAGAGTTATTGGACAGGGAGCCATCGAGCAGTACTTC. It translates to CASRVIGQGAIEQYF.

The rearrangement links TRBV19 to TRBJ2-7; a weak D match, TRBD1 (6 bases). Germline lookup yields CDR1 LNHDA and CDR2 SQIVND (reference sequence). The CDR3 totals 15 residues. V lost 3 bases and J lost 3, with 15 bases in between. The CDR3 is CASSIEGTSLYEQYF. The CDR3 bases are TGTGCCAGTAGTATTGAAGGGACAAGCCTCTACGAGCAGTACTTC.

This clone showed up just once. The chain uses TRBV18 and TRBJ1-1; D unresolved. Looked up from germline, CDR1 is KGHSH and CDR2 is LQKENI. The CDR3 has 14 amino acids. Trimming took 3 bases from V and 6 from J, leaving 14 bases between them. CDR3 nucleotide sequence: TGTGCCAGCTCACCTCAGCCCTCGGTCTCTGAAGCTTTCTTT. As protein: CASSPQPSVSEAFF.

CDR3 in amino acids: CASGKRLDEQYF. DNA of the CDR3: TGTGCCAGCGGAAAGCGGCTAGACGAGCAGTACTTC. The V call is TRBV27, the J call TRBJ2-7; tentative D call: TRBD2 (5 bases). V was pared by 8 bases and J by 5 bases, with 13 bases between. Per the germline V gene, CDR1 is MNHEY and CDR2 is SMNVEV (reference sequence). There are 12 residues in the CDR3.

This chain joins TRBV4-1 and TRBJ1-4; TRBD1 might be the D (5 bases). Trimming left V 2 bases short and J 1 base short, with 8 bases between. Looked up from germline, CDR1 is MGHRA and CDR2 is YSYEKL. The length of the CDR3 is 15 residues. The CDR3 nucleotides are TGCGCCAGCAGCCAACTCGGGGGAACTAATGAAAAACTGTTTTTT. Residues: CASSQLGGTNEKLFF.

V gene TRBV27 combines with J gene TRBJ1-1; D unresolved. The germline gives CDR1 MNHEY, CDR2 SMNVEV (reference sequence). The CDR3 covers 14 residues. V was shortened by 3 bases and J by 2 bases, with 10 bases between the two germline ends. CDR3 protein: CASSFLDSNTEAFF. CDR3 DNA: TGTGCCAGCAGTTTTTTAGACTCAAACACTGAAGCTTTCTTT.

J is TRBJ2-3 and V is TRBV18, with TRBD2 matching over 7 bases. CDR1 and CDR2 (germline): KGHSH, LQKENI. The CDR3 totals 18 residues. J gave up 3 bases and V 1 base, and 13 bases lay outside the gene matches. CDR3 coding DNA: TGTGCCAGCTCACCACAAGAGGCGGGAGCTCTTTCGACAGATACGCAGTATTTT. Translation gives CASSPQEAGALSTDTQYF.

V is TRBV6-7 and J is TRBJ1-5; D is undetermined. TRBV6-7 is marked as an open reading frame, function uncertain. The ends were cut back, 2 bases at V and 2 bases at J, with 16 bases in the middle. The CDR3 consists of 17 residues. CDR3 DNA: TGTGCCAGCAGTTACGAGTTATGGGAGGGCGGCAATCAGCCCCAGCATTTT. Its protein product is CASSYELWEGGNQPQHF.

This chain connects TRBV11-3 to TRBJ2-1; D remains ambiguous. This CDR3 spans 16 amino acids. Germline CDR1 and CDR2: SGHNT and YENEEA. V lost 0 bases and J lost 5, with 14 bases in between. The CDR3 nucleotides read TGTGCCAGCAGCTTAGATCGATTGGGCGGCGACAATGAGCAGTTCTTC. As protein: CASSLDRLGGDNEQFF.

This sequence joins TRBV5-4 and TRBJ2-7; 9 positions agree with TRBD2. The germline V gene encodes CDR1 SGHNT and CDR2 YYREEE (reference sequence). This CDR3 has 16 amino acids. Losses at the gene ends were 4 bases for V and 3 bases for J; bases not matched to a gene: 11. The CDR3 DNA is TGTGCCAGCAGCCGTGGTACTGGCGGGAGGGACTACGAGCAGTACTTC. Translating gives CASSRGTGGRDYEQYF.

The V call is TRBV21-1, the J call TRBJ2-7; TRBD2 was called by the table and not checked on the DNA. TRBV21-1 is an annotated pseudogene. The CDR3 extends over 13 amino acids. CDR3 region: CASSNRTRYEQYF. CDR3 coding DNA: TGTGCCAGCAGCAATCGGACTAGATACGAGCAGTACTTC.

The gene calls are TRBV18 and TRBJ2-5; tentative D call: TRBD2 (5 bases). CDR1 is KGHSH, CDR2 LQKENI, per germline. V was pared by 0 bases and J by 2 bases, with 16 bases between. This CDR3 spans 17 amino acids. CDR3 sequence: CASSPPIFGKGQETQYF. In DNA form, the CDR3 reads TGTGCCAGCTCACCACCGATTTTCGGGAAGGGACAAGAGACCCAGTACTTC. Supplemented by reference TRBV18 and TRBJ2-5, the full variable domain reads NAGVMQNPRHLVRRRGQEARLRCSPMKGHSHVYWYRQLPEEGLKFMVYLQKENIIDESGMPKERFSAEFPKEGPSILRIQQVVRGDSAAYFCASSPPIFGKGQETQYFGPGTRLLVL.

The chain combines TRBV5-1 with TRBJ2-5; D tentatively fits TRBD1 or TRBD2 (5 bases each). Deletions cut 5 bases from V and 4 bases from J, with 15 bases between. Germline V lookup: CDR1 SGHRS, CDR2 YFSETQ. The CDR3 runs 14 residues. The CDR3 loop reads CASRRDPLGETQYF. The CDR3 region has the DNA TGCGCCAGCAGAAGGGACCCTCTGGGAGAGACCCAGTACTTC.

Only one count was recorded for this clone. This chain connects TRBV2 to TRBJ1-4; TRBD1 aligns across 8 bases. J was trimmed by 8 bases and V by 4 bases; bases with no gene match: 6. Germline V gene sequence: CDR1 SNHLY, CDR2 FYNNEI. The CDR3 contains 14 residues. CDR3: CASSADRGSEKLFF. In DNA form, the CDR3 reads TGTGCCAGCAGTGCAGACAGGGGATCCGAAAAACTGTTTTTT.

Written as DNA, the CDR3 is TGTGCCAGCAGCGAAGTGGGACTAGGAGATGGGATGGGCTACGAGCAGTACTTC. This encodes CASSEVGLGDGMGYEQYF. J is TRBJ2-7 and V is TRBV13; 8 bases are a match to TRBD2. Germline trimming cut 5 bases from V and 3 bases from J; bases unmatched to any gene: 18. CDR1 PRHDT and CDR2 FYEKMQ come from the germline V gene (reference sequence). CDR3 size: 18 residues.

This rearrangement joins TRBV18 to TRBJ1-1; 11 nucleotides align to TRBD1. The V gene end was trimmed by 2 bases and the J gene end by 5 bases; junction bases not matched to a gene: 7. The CDR3 contains 16 residues. Per germline, CDR1 KGHSH and CDR2 LQKENI. DNA of the CDR3: TGTGCCAGCTCACCATTGGGACAGGGGGGAGGGACTGAAGCTTTCTTT. Translating it yields CASSPLGQGGGTEAFF.

With respect to this clone: The same CDR3 arises from other DNA sequences in this sample as well. The genes are TRBV27 and TRBJ2-1, with D unresolved. The CDR3 length is 11 residues. CDR1 and CDR2 (germline): MNHEY, SMNVEV (reference sequence). V lost 6 bases and J lost 4, with 4 bases in between. CDR3 in DNA: TGTGCCAGCAGCCGATACAATGAGCAGTTCTTC. As protein: CASSRYNEQFF.

CDR3 nucleotide sequence: TGTGCCAGCAGAATCTTGCCCGCCTACGAGCAGTACTTC. Translating gives CASRILPAYEQYF. The chain joins TRBV6-6 to TRBJ2-7, with no clear D. This CDR3 region has 13 residues. The germline V and J ends were trimmed by 6 bases and 2 bases, with 11 bases remaining between them. Germline V gene data show CDR1 as MNHNY and CDR2 as SVGAGI (reference sequence).

This chain joins TRBV30 and TRBJ2-1, with a tentative D call TRBD2 (6 bases). The CDR3 length is 14 residues. From germline, CDR1 is GTSNPN and CDR2 SVGIG (reference sequence). The V end was cut by 2 bases, the J end by 2 bases, with 10 bases between. The CDR3 nucleotides read TGTGCCTGGAGTATCGGAGGGCCCTACAATGAGCAGTTCTTC. It encodes CAWSIGGPYNEQFF.

A remark on this clone: The sample carries other DNA sequences with the same CDR3. The rearrangement uses TRBV28 and TRBJ1-5; D remains unclear. This CDR3 has 13 amino acids. V lost 4 bases and J 2 bases, leaving 6 bases between the germline ends. The germline V gene encodes CDR1 MDHEN and CDR2 SYDVKM. This CDR3 is CASSSRGNQPQHF. For the CDR3, the DNA is TGTGCCAGCAGTTCCCGGGGCAATCAGCCCCAGCATTTT. Supplemented by reference TRBV28 and TRBJ1-5, the full variable domain reads DVKVTQSSRYLVKRTGEKVFLECVQDMDHENMFWYRQDPGLGLRLIYFSYDVKMKEKGDIPEGYSVSREKKERFSLILESASTNQTSMYLCASSSRGNQPQHFGDGTRLSIL.

The V gene is TRBV11-2, the J gene TRBJ1-4; no clear D. Looked up from germline, CDR1 is SGHAT and CDR2 is FQNNGV. There are 15 residues in the CDR3. The germline V and J ends were trimmed by 3 bases and 0 bases, with 8 bases remaining between them. The CDR3 DNA is TGTGCCAGCAGCTTCCGTCCGGCAACTAATGAAAAACTGTTTTTT. Amino acid sequence: CASSFRPATNEKLFF.

The V call is TRBV9, the J call TRBJ2-1; 12 nucleotides match TRBD2. Germline trimming cut 0 bases from V and 8 bases from J; bases unmatched to any gene: 9. The CDR3 loop spans 17 amino acids. The germline V gene has CDR1 SGDLS and CDR2 YYNGEE. CDR3 loop: CASSVEGLAGVYDEQFF. CDR3 sequence (DNA): TGTGCCAGCAGCGTAGAGGGACTAGCGGGTGTTTACGATGAGCAGTTCTTC.

The chain combines TRBV6-7 with TRBJ2-3, with 8 bases matching TRBD1. TRBV6-7 counts as an open reading frame of uncertain function. The ends lost 5 bases at V and 4 bases at J; junction bases unmatched: 14. This CDR3 region has 17 residues. CDR3 amino acids: CASSPPGTGHLSDTQYF. The CDR3 DNA follows: TGTGCCAGCAGTCCCCCCGGGACAGGTCATCTCTCAGATACGCAGTATTTT.

This clone was detected once. The chain is built from TRBV11-3 and TRBJ2-3, with 7 bases aligning to TRBD2. The CDR3 runs to 16 residues. With 0 bases clipped from V and 4 bases from J, the junction kept 7 bases outside the gene matches. Germline CDR1 is SGHNT and CDR2 is YENEEA. The CDR3 spells CASSLDGGLLPDTQYF. CDR3 sequence (DNA): TGTGCCAGCAGCTTAGATGGGGGACTACTCCCAGATACGCAGTATTTT.

The V and J genes are TRBV29-1 and TRBJ2-1, with D perhaps being TRBD1 or TRBD2 (6 bases each). Deletions cut 7 bases from V and 8 bases from J, with 21 bases between. This CDR3 contains 14 residues. Germline V gene lookup returns CDR1 SQVTM and CDR2 ANQGSEA. Here the CDR3 reads CSALGGLTLDEQFF. The CDR3 DNA is TGCAGCGCCTTGGGGGGCTTAACCCTAGATGAGCAGTTCTTC.

This sequence joins TRBV19 and TRBJ1-1, with TRBD1 matching over 12 bases. Germline lookup yields CDR1 LNHDA and CDR2 SQIVND (reference sequence). The CDR3 consists of 16 residues. J lost 5 bases, V lost 0 bases, and 4 bases had no gene match. Here the CDR3 DNA reads TGTGCCAGTAGTATAGATCGGGACAGGGGGCAAACTGAAGCTTTCTTT. Protein: CASSIDRDRGQTEAFF.

J is TRBJ1-1 and V is TRBV18, with D unresolved. Deletions cut 2 bases from V and 8 bases from J, with 21 bases between. Germline CDR1 reads KGHSH; CDR2 reads LQKENI. This CDR3 contains 16 residues. DNA of the CDR3: TGTGCCAGCTCACCAGTGGGCTCGCTCGCGCAGGAAGAAGCTTTCTTT. Translating gives CASSPVGSLAQEEAFF.